A selection of T cell receptor beta chains follows, all from one sample in a study of cytomegalovirus exposure and HLA in healthy donors. Generated by immunoSEQ multiplex PCR, the TCRdb table keeps only in-frame clones and is missing some. The table has 230,000 or so clones, around nine tenths seen once. Input material: PBMCs. These receptors came from a girl under 10 years old in good health and CMV-seronegative. The CDR3 runs from the conserved cysteine through the conserved F or W. D genes are given only for firm matches. The listing skips clone size in some rows; elsewhere it reads once, few, many or a size class.

>13|-|TRBV27|TRBJ2-7|-
CASSLGLSYEQYF
TGTGCCAGTTCCCTAGGACTTTCCTACGAGCAGTACTTC
>17|TRBD2|TRBV11-2|TRBJ2-1|-
CASSLGPGLAGRGEQFF
TGTGCCAGCAGCTTAGGCCCGGGACTAGCGGGACGAGGTGAGCAGTTCTTC
>13|-|TRBV27|TRBJ2-5|once
CASSWTDQETQYF
TGTGCCAGCAGTTGGACAGACCAAGAGACCCAGTACTTC
>16|TRBD2|TRBV28|TRBJ2-1|-
CASSLATSGGYNEQFF
TGTGCCAGCAGTTTGGCCACTAGCGGGGGTTACAATGAGCAGTTCTTC
>16|-|TRBV27|TRBJ2-7|-
CASSLSRQGLTYEQYF
TGTGCCAGCAGTTTATCGAGGCAGGGGTTAACCTACGAGCAGTACTTC
>16|-|TRBV7-2|TRBJ1-6|-
CASSLTVRFYNSPLHF
TGTGCCAGCAGCTTAACCGTCAGGTTCTATAATTCACCCCTCCACTTT
>12|-|TRBV5-6|TRBJ2-5|-
CASSSGVETQYF
TGTGCCAGCAGCTCAGGGGTTGAGACCCAGTACTTC
>16|TRBD2|TRBV19|TRBJ2-7|-
CASSTPIAGGPYEQYF
TGTGCCAGTAGTACACCAATAGCGGGAGGGCCTTACGAGCAGTACTTC
>13|TRBD1|TRBV2|TRBJ2-7|once
CARGQGAGYEQYF
TGTGCCAGGGGACAGGGGGCCGGCTACGAGCAGTACTTC
>15|-|TRBV28|TRBJ2-7|once
CASSLFGRGSYEQYF
TGTGCCAGCAGTTTATTCGGCAGGGGCTCCTACGAGCAGTACTTC
>16|-|TRBV30|TRBJ1-1|-
CAWSVLGANLNTEAFF
TGTGCCTGGAGTGTTCTGGGGGCCAACCTGAACACTGAAGCTTTCTTT
>16|-|TRBV29-1|TRBJ2-3|-
CSVEAGGVLRTDTQYF
TGCAGCGTTGAGGCCGGCGGGGTATTGCGAACAGATACGCAGTATTTT
>14|TRBD1|TRBV19|TRBJ1-4|-
CASSIRQGFEKLFF
TGTGCCAGTAGTATACGACAGGGCTTTGAAAAACTGTTTTTT
>15|TRBD1|TRBV14|TRBJ2-4|-
CASSFTGEAKNIQYF
TGTGCCAGCAGCTTTACAGGGGAGGCCAAAAACATTCAGTACTTC